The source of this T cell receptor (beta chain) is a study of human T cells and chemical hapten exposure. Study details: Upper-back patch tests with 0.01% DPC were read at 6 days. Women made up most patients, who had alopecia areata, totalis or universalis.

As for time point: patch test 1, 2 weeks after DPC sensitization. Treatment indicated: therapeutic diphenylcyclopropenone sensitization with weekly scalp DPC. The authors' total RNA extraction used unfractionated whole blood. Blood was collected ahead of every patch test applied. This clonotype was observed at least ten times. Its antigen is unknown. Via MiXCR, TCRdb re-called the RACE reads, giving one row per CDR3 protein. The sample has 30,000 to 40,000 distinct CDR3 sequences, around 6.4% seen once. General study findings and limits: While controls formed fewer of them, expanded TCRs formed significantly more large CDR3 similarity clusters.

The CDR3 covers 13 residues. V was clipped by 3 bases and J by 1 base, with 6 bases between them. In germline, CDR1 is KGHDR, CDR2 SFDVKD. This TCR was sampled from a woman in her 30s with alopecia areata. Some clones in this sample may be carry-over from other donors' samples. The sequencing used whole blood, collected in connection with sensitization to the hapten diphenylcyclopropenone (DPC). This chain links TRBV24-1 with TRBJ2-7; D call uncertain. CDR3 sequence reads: CATSDPYSYEQYF. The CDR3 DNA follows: TGTGCCACCAGTGATCCATATTCCTACGAGCAGTACTTC.